What follows are 25 T cell receptor beta chains derived from one specimen sequenced in a study of blood T cell repertoires in COVID-19 (dated by TCRdb to 2019 to 2021). The library was prepared using the immunoSEQ multiplex PCR assay. In TCRdb, the immuneACCESS table is reduced to in-frame sequences with V and J assigned. These tables do not hold every clone; where another copy was compared, an unresolved V gene accounts for under half, and the others remain unexplained. For this sample the table gives under 350,000 clones, of which about nine tenths were detected only once. Under 7% of the sample belongs to the ten largest clones. Material for sequencing was peripheral blood. These TCRs come from a woman in her 30s with COVID-19, enrolled during active disease.

V usage is TRBV28 and J usage is TRBJ1-5; 7 bases match TRBD1. This CDR3 comprises 15 residues. CDR1 and CDR2 from the germline V gene are MDHEN and SYDVKM. V trimming: 8 bases; J trimming: 2 bases; junction bases outside the gene matches: 9. CDR3 DNA: TGTGCCAGCTGCACCGGGACAGCGGGCAATCAGCCCCAGCATTTT. As protein: CASCTGTAGNQPQHF.

V and J are TRBV18 and TRBJ1-6; no definite D call. Germline CDR1 is KGHSH and CDR2 is LQKENI. The CDR3 consists of 15 residues. With 1 base removed from V and 10 bases from J, the gap between germline ends came to 14 bases. The CDR3 reads CASSPRHTNESPLHF. The CDR3 DNA reads as TGTGCCAGCTCACCACGGCACACGAATGAATCACCCCTCCACTTT.

The chain employs TRBV5-6 and TRBJ2-7; D is ambiguous. Trimming removed 4 bases at V and 3 bases at J, with 11 bases between. The CDR3 is made up of 13 amino acids. Per the germline V gene, CDR1 is SGHDT and CDR2 is YYEEEE. CDR3 sequence (DNA): TGTGCCAGCAGCGCACGACACGGCTACGAGCAGTACTTC. This sequence encodes CASSARHGYEQYF.

The chain recombines TRBV30 with TRBJ2-3; the D gene is possibly TRBD2 (6 bases). V lost 0 bases, J lost 1 base, and 8 bases lay in between. There are 14 residues in the CDR3. CDR1 is GTSNPN and CDR2 is SVGIG in the germline V gene (reference sequence). CDR3: CAWSVGEGTDTQYF. The CDR3, as DNA: TGTGCCTGGAGTGTAGGGGAGGGCACAGATACGCAGTATTTT.

The V gene is TRBV6-5, the J gene TRBJ1-5; 9 bases are a match to TRBD1. The CDR3 covers 15 residues. The junction had 9 bases not matched to a gene; V was cut back by 10 bases and J by 2 bases. CDR1 and CDR2 (germline): MNHEY, SVGAGI. CDR3 sequence (DNA): TGTGCCACCCAAAGACAGGGGGTTGGCAATCAGCCCCAGCATTTT. As protein: CATQRQGVGNQPQHF.

The V gene is TRBV7-2, the J gene TRBJ2-2; 7 bases agree with TRBD1. The CDR3 totals 15 residues. CDR1 is SGHTA and CDR2 is FQGNSA in the germline V gene. Trimming took 5 bases from V and 5 from J; bases not matched to a gene: 8. DNA of the CDR3: TGTGCCAGCAGCCCCAGGGGGAGAGAAACCGGGGAGCTGTTTTTT. It encodes CASSPRGRETGELFF.

The V call is TRBV2, the J call TRBJ2-1; 7 bases fit TRBD2. The trim removed 2 bases at V and 4 bases at J, leaving 8 bases unmatched. The CDR3 totals 16 residues. CDR1 and CDR2 from the germline V gene are SNHLY and FYNNEI. CDR3: CASSERAGEIYNEQFF. The CDR3 DNA reads as TGTGCCAGCAGTGAAAGGGCGGGAGAAATTTACAATGAGCAGTTCTTC. Drawing the rest from reference TRBV2 and TRBJ2-1, the complete variable domain is EPEVTQTPSHQVTQMGQEVILRCVPISNHLYFYWYRQILGQKVEFLVSFYNNEISEKSEIFDDQFSVERPDGSNFTLKIRSTKLEDSAMYFCASSERAGEIYNEQFFGPGTRLTVL.

This clone has only one observation. The chain employs TRBV4-1 and TRBJ2-1; 11 nucleotides agree with TRBD2. CDR3 size: 17 residues. Germline values: CDR1 MGHRA, CDR2 YSYEKL. Trimming took 4 bases from V and 7 from J; bases not matched to a gene: 12. In DNA form, the CDR3 reads TGCGCCAGCAGCCCCCTTCAGCTAGCGGGAGGCGGGAATGAGCAGTTCTTC. Protein sequence: CASSPLQLAGGGNEQFF.

This clone was seen a handful of times. The V call is TRBV7-9, the J call TRBJ1-1, with 7 bases identical to TRBD1. This CDR3 contains 15 residues. CDR1 is SEHNR, CDR2 FQNEAQ, per germline (reference sequence). V shed 5 bases, J shed 3 bases, and the junction held 9 bases outside the gene matches. The CDR3 nucleotides are TGTGCCAGCAGCACCTCGACAGGGATAGACACTGAAGCTTTCTTT. Translated, it gives CASSTSTGIDTEAFF.

The chain joins TRBV4-1 to TRBJ1-6, with D unclear. CDR3 length: 21 residues. The ends were cut back, 4 bases at V and 7 bases at J, with 32 bases in the middle. Germline loops: CDR1 MGHRA, CDR2 YSYEKL. The CDR3 region is CASSPYITGGGRRVGNSPLHF. The CDR3 region has the DNA TGCGCCAGCAGCCCTTATATAACGGGTGGTGGCCGGAGGGTGGGGAATTCACCCCTCCACTTT.

This chain joins TRBV2 and TRBJ1-3, with 9 bases identical to TRBD1. J was trimmed by 0 bases and V by 6 bases; bases with no gene match: 6. Germline V gives CDR1 SNHLY, CDR2 FYNNEI. The CDR3 covers 16 residues. The CDR3 DNA reads as TGTGCCAGCAGGTCTGACAGGGGGGACTCTGGAAACACCATATATTTT. It specifies CASRSDRGDSGNTIYF.

The CDR3 protein is CASSAGQGSGYEQYF. CDR3 nucleotide sequence: TGCGCCAGCAGCGCCGGACAGGGGAGCGGCTACGAGCAGTACTTC. The chain employs TRBV5-1 and TRBJ2-7; TRBD1 agrees at 9 bases. In germline, CDR1 is SGHRS, CDR2 YFSETQ. The CDR3 loop spans 15 amino acids. Losses at the gene ends were 4 bases for V and 3 bases for J; bases not matched to a gene: 8. Drawing the rest from reference TRBV5-1 and TRBJ2-7, the complete variable domain is KAGVTQTPRYLIKTRGQQVTLSCSPISGHRSVSWYQQTPGQGLQFLFEYFSETQRNKGNFPGRFSGRQFSNSRSEMNVSTLELGDSALYLCASSAGQGSGYEQYFGPGTRLTVT.

The chain employs TRBV7-2 and TRBJ2-3, with D perhaps matching TRBD1 (6 bases). Germline V lookup: CDR1 SGHTA, CDR2 FQGNSA. The germline V and J ends were trimmed by 1 base and 5 bases, with 13 bases remaining between them. The CDR3 loop spans 15 amino acids. CDR3 sequence: CASSLGGGVIDTQYF. CDR3 bases: TGTGCCAGCAGCTTAGGAGGGGGAGTGATAGATACGCAGTATTTT. The full variable domain, rest sourced from reference TRBV7-2 and TRBJ2-3, is GAGVSQSPSNKVTEKGKDVELRCDPISGHTALYWYRQSLGQGLEFLIYFQGNSAPDKSGLPSDRFSAERTGGSVSTLTIQRTQQEDSAVYLCASSLGGGVIDTQYFGPGTRLTVL.

Concerning this clone itself: The junction shows a germline mismatch at one end, possibly a read error. The V call is TRBV30, the J call TRBJ1-2, with D tentatively TRBD1 (6 bases). Germline assignment: CDR1 GTSNPN and CDR2 SVGIG (reference sequence). The CDR3 covers 8 residues. The CDR3 DNA reads TGTGCCCCTGAGGGACAAAACTTC. Its protein is CAPEGQNF. Variable domain in full (rest from reference TRBV30 and TRBJ1-2): SQTIHQWPATLVQPVGSPLSLECTVEGTSNPNLYWYRQAAGRGLQLLFYSVGIGQISSEVPQNLSASRPQDRQFILSSKKLLLSDSGFYLCAPEGQNFGSGTRLTVV.

The chain joins TRBV24-1 to TRBJ2-7; D not certain. The germline CDR1 and CDR2 sequences are KGHDR and SFDVKD. CDR3 length equals 13 residues. V lost 2 bases and J 2 bases, leaving 6 bases between the germline ends. CDR3 in amino acids: CATSDSTAYEQYF. In DNA form, the CDR3 reads TGTGCCACCAGTGATTCAACAGCCTACGAGCAGTACTTC.

This chain connects TRBV6-2 or TRBV6-3 to TRBJ1-1; a possible D gene is TRBD1 (6 bases). CDR3 length equals 16 residues. Germline V lookup: CDR1 MNHEY, CDR2 SVGEGT. V dropped 2 bases and J dropped 2 bases, with 15 bases sitting between them. The DNA for the CDR3 is TGTGCCAGCAGTTACCCGATACAGGGTTTAAACACTGAAGCTTTCTTT. As protein: CASSYPIQGLNTEAFF.

This rearrangement joins TRBV19 to TRBJ1-3; D ambiguous. Per the germline V gene, CDR1 is LNHDA and CDR2 is SQIVND (reference sequence). V was trimmed by 3 bases and J by 2 bases, leaving 14 bases between them. The CDR3 is made up of 16 amino acids. In DNA form, the CDR3 reads TGTGCCAGTAGTATCCTCTGGCAGGATGCTGGAAACACCATATATTTT. Translating it yields CASSILWQDAGNTIYF.

The CDR3 DNA sequence: TGTGCCAGCAGCGGGGAGGGGGAGCTCGCCTACGAGCAGTACTTC. The encoded protein is CASSGEGELAYEQYF. This rearrangement joins TRBV7-9 to TRBJ2-7, with D tentatively TRBD2 (7 bases). The CDR3 spans 15 residues. Trimming cost V 5 bases and J 2 bases, with 16 bases left between them. The germline V gene encodes CDR1 SEHNR and CDR2 FQNEAQ (reference sequence).

This chain joins TRBV25-1 and TRBJ2-7; D gene uncertain. Trimming shortened V by 4 bases and J by 4 bases, and 5 bases separated the two germline ends. The CDR3 loop spans 11 amino acids. Germline V lookup: CDR1 MGHDK, CDR2 SYGVNS. The CDR3 reads CASSAIYEQYF. CDR3 nucleotide sequence: TGTGCCAGCAGTGCCATTTACGAGCAGTACTTC.

The chain uses TRBV11-2 and TRBJ1-6; D remains ambiguous. Germline V CDR1 and CDR2: SGHAT, FQNNGV. This CDR3 is built from 13 residues. V was shortened by 1 base and J by 11 bases, with 9 bases between the two germline ends. The CDR3 DNA sequence: TGTGCCAGCAGCTTAGTGGAGAAGACACCCCTCCACTTT. This sequence encodes CASSLVEKTPLHF.

The chain links TRBV5-8 to TRBJ2-6; tentative D call: TRBD1 (5 bases). Trimming cost V 3 bases and J 4 bases, with 17 bases left between them. The CDR3 totals 17 residues. The germline V gene encodes CDR1 SGHTS and CDR2 YDEGEE. DNA of the CDR3: TGTGCCAGCAGCTCAGGCGGACAACTTAGCGGGGCCAACGTCCTGACTTTC. Protein product: CASSSGGQLSGANVLTF.

The V gene is TRBV3-1 (or the pseudogene TRBV3-2), the J gene TRBJ2-7; 9 bases are a match to TRBD1. Losses at the gene ends were 4 bases for V and 3 bases for J; bases not matched to a gene: 4. This CDR3 is built from 14 residues. In germline, CDR1 is LGHDT, CDR2 YNNKEL (reference sequence). The chain's CDR3 is CASSLGQGNYEQYF. The DNA for the CDR3 is TGTGCCAGCAGCCTAGGACAGGGGAACTACGAGCAGTACTTC.

The chain joins TRBV2 to TRBJ1-3; no definite D call. The V end lost 7 bases, the J end lost 2 bases, and 9 bases lay between the germline ends. CDR1 is SNHLY and CDR2 is FYNNEI in the germline V gene. CDR3 length equals 13 residues. The CDR3 region has the DNA TGTGCCAGCACACGAACGGCTGGAAACACCATATATTTT. It specifies CASTRTAGNTIYF.

The chain employs TRBV5-6 and TRBJ1-2, with D perhaps matching TRBD1 (5 bases). The germline V gene has CDR1 SGHDT and CDR2 YYEEEE. Trimming pared 0 bases from V and 2 bases from J, leaving 11 bases between. The CDR3 runs 15 residues. For the CDR3, the DNA is TGTGCCAGCAGCTTGGCCCAGGGTCGCAACTATGGCTACACCTTC. Amino acids: CASSLAQGRNYGYTF.

This chain's CDR3 is CSVLAGVNEQFF. CDR3 nucleotide sequence: TGCAGCGTTCTCGCGGGAGTCAATGAGCAGTTCTTC. V usage is TRBV29-1 and J usage is TRBJ2-1, with 7 bases fitting TRBD2. The germline V gene encodes CDR1 SQVTM and CDR2 ANQGSEA. The V segment lost 5 bases and the J segment 6 bases; nucleotides outside the gene matches: 4. CDR3 length: 12 residues.